This T cell receptor beta chain is drawn from a study of blood T cell repertoires in COVID-19. Study summary: Researchers got acute and convalescent COVID-19 samples from the United States, Italy and Spain.

Original handling: Reference gene primer amplification yielded estimated nucleated cell counts. Assay used: immunoSEQ multiplex PCR; TCRdb lists only in-frame clones, some missing. D and trimming were read from the DNA, whereas the V and J calls and clone size are those reported in that table. Among tens of thousands of clones listed, 70% to 90% were seen once. The CDR3 has 15 residues. From germline, CDR1 is GTSNPN and CDR2 SVGIG (reference sequence). V dropped 2 bases and J dropped 3; count of bases not matched to a gene: 10. This rearrangement joins TRBV30 to TRBJ2-7; TRBD1 matches 7 bases. Sequenced sample: peripheral blood. This TCR came from a man in his sixties with active or convalescent COVID-19. DNA for the CDR3: TGTGCCTGGAGTCTCCCGACAGGGTCTTTCTACGAGCAGTACTTC. Amino acids: CAWSLPTGSFYEQYF.